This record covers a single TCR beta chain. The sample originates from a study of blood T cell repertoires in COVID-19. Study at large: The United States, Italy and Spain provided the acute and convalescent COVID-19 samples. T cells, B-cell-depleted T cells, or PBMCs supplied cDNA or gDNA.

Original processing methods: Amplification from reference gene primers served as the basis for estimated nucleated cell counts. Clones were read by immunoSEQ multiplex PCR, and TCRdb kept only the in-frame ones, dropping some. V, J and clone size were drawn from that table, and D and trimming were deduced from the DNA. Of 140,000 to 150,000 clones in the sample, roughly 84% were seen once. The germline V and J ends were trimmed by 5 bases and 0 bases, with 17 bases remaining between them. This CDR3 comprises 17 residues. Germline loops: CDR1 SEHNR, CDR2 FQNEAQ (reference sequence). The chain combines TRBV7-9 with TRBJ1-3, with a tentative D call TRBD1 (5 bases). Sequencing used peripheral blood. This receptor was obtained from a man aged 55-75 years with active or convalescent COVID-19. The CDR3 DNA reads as TGTGCCAGCAGCGGATTTACAGGCTTCCCCTCTGGAAACACCATATATTTT. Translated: CASSGFTGFPSGNTIYF.